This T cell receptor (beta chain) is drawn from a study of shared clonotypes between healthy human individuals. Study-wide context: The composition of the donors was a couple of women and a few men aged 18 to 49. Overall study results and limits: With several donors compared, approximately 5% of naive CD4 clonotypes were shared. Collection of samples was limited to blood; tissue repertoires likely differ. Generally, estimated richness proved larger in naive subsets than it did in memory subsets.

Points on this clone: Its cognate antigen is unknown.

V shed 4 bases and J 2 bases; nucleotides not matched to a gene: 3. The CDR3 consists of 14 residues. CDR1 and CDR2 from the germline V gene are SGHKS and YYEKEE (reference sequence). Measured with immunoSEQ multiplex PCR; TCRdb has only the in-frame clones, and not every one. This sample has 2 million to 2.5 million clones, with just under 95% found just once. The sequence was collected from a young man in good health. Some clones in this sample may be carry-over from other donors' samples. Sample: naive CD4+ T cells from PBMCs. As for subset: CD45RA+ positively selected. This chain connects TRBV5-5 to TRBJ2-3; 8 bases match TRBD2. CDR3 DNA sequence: TGTGCCAGCAGCACTAGCGGATACACAGATACGCAGTATTTT. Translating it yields CASSTSGYTDTQYF.